These 8 T cell receptor beta chains were sequenced from one sample in a study of CD8+ T cells in alopecia areata. The sample's treatment: oral pan-JAK inhibitor, 5-10 mg twice daily. Reverse transcribed after extraction, RNA yielded cDNA as the sequencing template. Profiling relied on immunoSEQ multiplex PCR, and the TCRdb table lists in-frame clones only, not all of them. Among around 290,000 clones listed, roughly 64% were seen once. The sequences come from CD4+ T cells sorted from blood, collected at week 24, from a patient treated with tofacitinib. These receptors were collected from a human donor with alopecia areata.

The table lists this clone with a few counts. The chain carries TRBV7-3 and TRBJ2-3; the D is unclear. Per germline, CDR1 SGHTA and CDR2 FQGTGA. This CDR3 is built from 15 residues. V gave up 5 bases and J gave up 0 bases, with 12 bases separating them. The CDR3 bases are TGTGCCAGCAGCAAGACCCGATCTAGCACAGATACGCAGTATTTT. Translation gives CASSKTRSSTDTQYF.

The gene calls are TRBV5-6 and TRBJ2-4; TRBD2 is a possible D gene (6 bases). This CDR3 spans 15 amino acids. Trimming removed 4 bases from V and 5 bases from J, with 16 bases in between. Germline V lookup: CDR1 SGHDT, CDR2 YYEEEE. The CDR3 is CASSQSTGVENIQYF. CDR3 nucleotides: TGTGCCAGCAGCCAATCCACGGGGGTCGAAAACATTCAGTACTTC.

The chain links TRBV4-1 to TRBJ1-1, with D possibly being TRBD1 (6 bases). The CDR3 consists of 14 residues. Per germline, CDR1 MGHRA and CDR2 YSYEKL. The V end was cut by 2 bases, the J end by 7 bases, with 14 bases between. DNA for the CDR3: TGCGCCAGCAGCCAACCCCGGACAGCTATTGAAGCTTTCTTT. Protein sequence: CASSQPRTAIEAFF.

The chain recombines TRBV18 with TRBJ1-1, with unresolved D. Trimming removed 0 bases at V and 0 bases at J, with 5 bases between. The CDR3 length is 14 residues. Germline loops: CDR1 KGHSH, CDR2 LQKENI. The CDR3 DNA reads TGTGCCAGCTCACCACCGTCAGTGAACACTGAAGCTTTCTTT. As protein: CASSPPSVNTEAFF.

The chain couples TRBV7-3 to TRBJ2-1; 7 nucleotides agree with TRBD1. The CDR3 covers 16 residues. With V trimmed by 5 bases and J by 7 bases, 14 bases remained unmatched. CDR1 and CDR2 (germline): SGHTA, FQGTGA. CDR3 DNA: TGTGCCAGCAGCCCAAAGGGGGCGCGAGGGGGTAATGAGCAGTTCTTC. It translates to CASSPKGARGGNEQFF.

CDR3 in amino acids: CASSVGGDWTGELFF. CDR3 nucleotides: TGTGCCAGCAGCGTAGGTGGGGATTGGACCGGGGAGCTGTTTTTT. The chain combines TRBV9 with TRBJ2-2; D is uncertain. Trimming left V 0 bases short and J 5 bases short, with 11 bases between. This CDR3 spans 15 amino acids. CDR1 and CDR2 from the germline V gene are SGDLS and YYNGEE.

The chain recombines TRBV19 with TRBJ1-5; D remains ambiguous. V lost 5 bases to trimming and J lost 7 bases, with 12 bases between them. The CDR3 runs 13 residues. CDR1 LNHDA and CDR2 SQIVND come from the germline V gene (reference sequence). CDR3 sequence reads: CASSLGLEQPQHF. In nucleotides, the CDR3 is TGTGCCAGTAGTCTTGGGTTGGAACAGCCCCAGCATTTT.

This clone was picked up a small number of times. The chain combines TRBV5-1 with TRBJ2-1; 8 bases line up with TRBD1. Germline V CDR1 and CDR2: SGHRS, YFSETQ. The CDR3 runs to 15 residues. J was trimmed by 1 base and V by 3 bases; bases with no gene match: 3. The CDR3 protein is CASSSRTGSYNEQFF. DNA for the CDR3: TGCGCCAGCAGCTCGAGGACAGGGTCCTACAATGAGCAGTTCTTC.